This T cell receptor beta chain was sequenced for a study of CD4 and CD8 cells across lung adenocarcinoma regions. MiXCR, applied by TCRdb to the PCR reads, yields one record per CDR3 protein. The table includes tens of thousands of distinct CDR3 sequences, 52% detected once. Looked up from germline, CDR1 is SGHAT and CDR2 is FQNNGV. Germline trimming cut 5 bases from V and 12 bases from J; bases unmatched to any gene: 11. The CDR3 is 13 residues long. The patients had localized lung adenocarcinoma, a non-small cell subtype. The specimen was CD4+ T cells from the center of a lung tumor. V is TRBV11-2 and J is TRBJ2-5, with 8 nucleotides matching TRBD1. This clonotype originated in a male donor with lung adenocarcinoma. The CD4 and CD8 labels of this study may be unreliable. CDR3 sequence reads: CASSAGPGQAEYF. Here the CDR3 DNA reads TGTGCCAGCAGCGCTGGACCGGGACAGGCTGAGTACTTC.